This T cell receptor beta chain was sequenced in a study of shared clonotypes between healthy human individuals. In regard to this clone: The sample carries other DNA sequences with the same CDR3.

Sequencing was performed with immunoSEQ multiplex PCR; in TCRdb, only in-frame clones are kept and a portion is missing. The data show 2 million or so clones, with less than 95% seen just once and about 1.1% held by the top ten. Naive CD8 cells lacked CD45RO and underwent positive selection for CCR7, leaving out terminally differentiated effector memory CD45RA+ cells. Trimming cost V 4 bases and J 1 base, with 4 bases left between them. Germline assignment: CDR1 SQVTM and CDR2 ANQGSEA. This CDR3 has 11 residues. The sequencing input was naive CD8+ T cells sorted from blood. This receptor was obtained from a man between 18 and 35 years old in good health. This chain joins TRBV29-1 and TRBJ1-2, with D hard to call. The CDR3 DNA reads TGCAGCGTTGTAGATAACTATGGCTACACCTTC. Its protein is CSVVDNYGYTF.